These 24 T cell receptor beta chains came from one sample sequenced in a study of metastatic and nonmetastatic thyroid tumors. Treatment of any kind had been given to no patient before thyroid surgery. TCRdb recomputed clones from the PCR reads via MiXCR. The table records some 26,000 clones, 26% of them present only once. The sample comprised blood. The receptors come from a male donor with papillary thyroid cancer or a benign thyroid nodule (not recorded which). Some clones in this sample may be carry-over from other donors' samples.

Many counts were recorded for this clone. V is TRBV3-1 and J is TRBJ2-1, with a possible D match to TRBD1 (5 bases). The CDR3 runs to 17 residues. Trimming pared 0 bases from V and 7 bases from J, leaving 19 bases between. Per the germline V gene, CDR1 is LGHDT and CDR2 is YNNKEL (reference sequence). The DNA of the CDR3 is TGTGCCAGCAGCCAAGATCTTGTATGGGGCCCGGAGAATGAGCAGTTCTTC. Residues: CASSQDLVWGPENEQFF.

The sample holds a few counts of this clone. This chain links TRBV6-2 or TRBV6-3 with TRBJ2-3; TRBD2 agrees at 12 bases. Germline V lookup: CDR1 MNHEY, CDR2 SVGEGT. V lost 4 bases to trimming and J lost 4 bases; unmatched junction nucleotides: 9. The length of the CDR3 is 17 residues. CDR3 sequence: CASSSRPSGREADTQYF. CDR3 DNA: TGTGCCAGCAGTTCGCGACCTAGCGGGAGGGAAGCAGATACGCAGTATTTT.

This chain uses TRBV27 with TRBJ2-7; a weak D match, TRBD2 (6 bases). Trimming shortened V by 6 bases and J by 2 bases, and 20 bases separated the two germline ends. CDR3 size: 16 residues. Per germline, CDR1 MNHEY and CDR2 SMNVEV (reference sequence). The CDR3 is CASSPSSLLATYEQYF. Written as DNA, the CDR3 is TGTGCCAGCAGCCCAAGCAGCTTGCTAGCGACCTACGAGCAGTACTTC.

In its sample, this clone is medium-sized (0.01 to 0.1%). Other DNA sequences of this sample code for an identical CDR3. CDR3 amino acids: CASNVDYGYTF. In DNA form, the CDR3 reads TGTGCCAGCAACGTAGACTATGGCTACACCTTC. V usage is TRBV7-9 and J usage is TRBJ1-2, with D unclear. The V and J ends lost 7 bases and 3 bases respectively, with 6 bases between them. This CDR3 is 11 amino acids long. Germline loops: CDR1 SEHNR, CDR2 FQNEAQ (reference sequence). Complete variable domain (other parts from reference TRBV7-9 and TRBJ1-2): DTGVSQNPRHKITKRGQNVTFRCDPISEHNRLYWYRQTLGQGPEFLTYFQNEAQLEKSRLLSDRFSAERPKGSFSTLEIQRTEQGDSAMYLCASNVDYGYTFGSGTRLTVV.

The sample holds a few counts of this clone. This chain uses TRBV6-1 with TRBJ1-1; 9 bases map to TRBD1. This CDR3 contains 15 residues. Germline CDR1 MNHNS, CDR2 SASEGT. Trimming took 6 bases from V and 3 from J; bases not matched to a gene: 8. CDR3: CASRTPGQGHTEAFF. CDR3 nucleotide sequence: TGTGCCAGCAGGACTCCGGGACAGGGCCACACTGAAGCTTTCTTT.

There are a few counts of this clone. This chain links TRBV6-2 or TRBV6-3 with TRBJ1-1; D is undetermined. Deletions cut 5 bases from V and 4 bases from J, with 11 bases between. CDR1 and CDR2 from the germline V gene are MNHEY and SVGEGT. The CDR3 extends over 13 amino acids. CDR3 coding DNA: TGTGCCAGCAGTCGACCCCACGTCACTGAAGCTTTCTTT. Its translation: CASSRPHVTEAFF.

Ten or more counts support this clone. The chain is built from TRBV4-2 and TRBJ2-2; weak D call: TRBD2 (5 bases). V shed 6 bases and J shed 6 bases, with 17 bases lying between them. This CDR3 region has 15 residues. In germline, CDR1 is LGHNA, CDR2 YNFKEQ. Here the CDR3 reads CASRSPSHLSGELFF. In DNA, the CDR3 is TGTGCCAGCAGGTCACCTAGCCACCTCTCCGGGGAGCTGTTTTTT.

The J gene is TRBJ2-3, the V gene TRBV4-1; TRBD2 matches 8 bases. Germline V gene lookup returns CDR1 MGHRA and CDR2 YSYEKL. After removal of 10 bases from V and 3 bases from J, the junction contained 15 bases not matched to a gene. CDR3 size: 16 residues. DNA for the CDR3: TGCGCCACAAGCCACAGGACGGGGGGGTTGACAGATACGCAGTATTTT. It is translated as CATSHRTGGLTDTQYF.

This chain joins TRBV6-2 or TRBV6-3 and TRBJ2-7; D may correspond to TRBD1 or TRBD2 (5 bases each). With 2 bases removed from V and 6 bases from J, the gap between germline ends came to 8 bases. The germline V gene encodes CDR1 MNHEY and CDR2 SVGEGT. This CDR3 has 12 residues. The CDR3 spells CASSYGGTEQYF. CDR3 in DNA: TGTGCCAGCAGTTACGGGGGAACCGAGCAGTACTTC.

The V call is TRBV7-2, the J call TRBJ2-1, with 9 nucleotides matching TRBD2. This CDR3 spans 16 amino acids. V shed 1 base and J 3 bases; nucleotides not matched to a gene: 4. Germline V gene data show CDR1 as SGHTA and CDR2 as FQGNSA. The CDR3 sequence is CASSLGFSGGYNEQFF. The CDR3, as DNA: TGTGCCAGCAGCTTAGGCTTTAGCGGGGGCTACAATGAGCAGTTCTTC.

This clone was recorded a few times. V usage is TRBV6-1 and J usage is TRBJ2-7; D unclear. The CDR3 length is 13 residues. The germline gives CDR1 MNHNS, CDR2 SASEGT. Deletions cut 9 bases from V and 0 bases from J, with 12 bases between. The CDR3 sequence is CASRWPASYEQYF. In DNA form, the CDR3 reads TGTGCCAGTCGATGGCCTGCCTCCTACGAGCAGTACTTC.

This sequence joins TRBV28 and TRBJ2-6; D is uncertain. Trimming cost V 6 bases and J 0 bases, with 12 bases left between them. CDR1 and CDR2 from the germline V gene are MDHEN and SYDVKM. CDR3 size: 16 residues. CDR3 sequence (DNA): TGTGCCAGCAGGGGTAGAGTTCGCTCTGGGGCCAACGTCCTGACTTTC. This encodes CASRGRVRSGANVLTF.

This clone appeared a few times. V and J are TRBV19 and TRBJ2-1, with TRBD2 matching 8 bases. The V and J ends lost 4 bases and 4 bases, in that order; junction bases with no gene match: 6. Germline V CDR1 and CDR2: LNHDA, SQIVND (reference sequence). The CDR3 length is 15 residues. As DNA, the CDR3 is TGTGCCAGTAGTAACAGCGGGAGCCCTTACAATGAGCAGTTCTTC. Its protein product is CASSNSGSPYNEQFF.

This chain uses TRBV28 with TRBJ2-6; no clear D gene. The CDR3 sequence is 16 residues long. V lost 3 bases and J lost 4, with 13 bases in between. Germline V CDR1 and CDR2: MDHEN, SYDVKM. The CDR3 spells CASSFFRSWGANVLTF. The DNA of the CDR3 is TGTGCCAGCAGTTTTTTTCGTAGCTGGGGGGCCAACGTCCTGACTTTC.

This clone was seen many times. In the same sample, other DNA sequences code for this CDR3. The rearrangement joins TRBV11-3 to TRBJ1-1; the D is unclear. V was pared by 5 bases and J by 2 bases, with 18 bases between. Germline V CDR1 and CDR2: SGHNT, YENEEA. There are 16 residues in the CDR3. The CDR3 sequence is CASSPRSGQRNTEAFF. CDR3 nucleotide sequence: TGTGCCAGCAGCCCCCGTTCTGGGCAACGAAACACTGAAGCTTTCTTT.

The rearrangement links TRBV12-5 to TRBJ2-7; D might be TRBD1 (5 bases). This CDR3 region has 14 residues. V was cut by 9 bases and J by 5 bases, with 20 bases left in between. Germline-derived CDR1 and CDR2 are LGHNT and FRNRAP. CDR3 DNA sequence: TGTGCTAGCTTAACAACATGGACACGTAACGAGCAGTACTTC. Translating it yields CASLTTWTRNEQYF.

This clone was observed a handful of times. The V gene is TRBV28, the J gene TRBJ2-7; 9 bases align to TRBD1. The V segment lost 3 bases and the J segment 6 bases; nucleotides outside the gene matches: 6. Germline V gene data show CDR1 as MDHEN and CDR2 as SYDVKM. This CDR3 is 14 amino acids long. The CDR3 DNA reads TGTGCCAGCAGTTTCGGACAGGGGAGGGCCGAGCAGTACTTC. Residues: CASSFGQGRAEQYF.

This clone was recorded many times. The rearrangement joins TRBV3-1 to TRBJ2-7; no definite D call. Trimming removed 1 base from V and 7 bases from J, with 5 bases in between. Germline CDR1 and CDR2: LGHDT and YNNKEL (reference sequence). This CDR3 contains 11 residues. The CDR3 DNA is TGTGCCAGCAGCCAAGGTAAAGAGCAGTACTTC. Its translation is CASSQGKEQYF.

In the case of this clone: A much larger clone differs from this one at a single base, so this may be a read error. Different DNA sequences within this sample yield the same CDR3. V is TRBV10-3 and J is TRBJ1-1; D ambiguous. The CDR3 is 13 amino acids. CDR1 and CDR2 from the germline V gene are ENHRY and SYGVKD. For the CDR3, the DNA is TGTGCCATCAGTGAGTCGCGTGGGCCGCAAGCCTTCTTT. Translation gives CAISESRGPQAFF.

In regard to this clone: One end of the junction varies from germline; a read error may be responsible. The chain joins TRBV9 to TRBJ2-7; D is uncertain. The length of the CDR3 is 17 residues. The germline gives CDR1 SGDLS, CDR2 YYNGEE. Here the CDR3 reads CAISVGSTAPRAHEQYF. CDR3 DNA: TGTGCCATCAGCGTAGGCTCGACCGCCCCCCGGGCCCACGAACAGTACTTC. Full variable domain (outside the CDR3, taken from reference TRBV9 and TRBJ2-7): DSGVTQTPKHLITATGQRVTLRCSPRSGDLSVYWYQQSLDQGLQFLIQYYNGEERAKGNILERFSAQQFPDLHSELNLSSLELGDSALYFCAISVGSTAPRAHEQYFGPGTRLTVT.

The chain uses TRBV27 and TRBJ2-7, with D tentatively TRBD1 (6 bases). The CDR3 consists of 15 residues. Germline V CDR1 and CDR2: MNHEY, SMNVEV (reference sequence). V shed 4 bases and J shed 6 bases, with 19 bases lying between them. The CDR3 DNA is TGTGCCAGCAGTTCCAGAGGACAGTCCTCGTCCGAGCAGTACTTC. Its protein product is CASSSRGQSSSEQYF.

This clone was observed at least ten times. The chain employs TRBV18 and TRBJ1-2; D gene ambiguous. With 6 bases removed from V and 7 bases from J, the gap between germline ends came to 9 bases. The CDR3 extends over 11 amino acids. In germline, CDR1 is KGHSH, CDR2 LQKENI. CDR3 sequence reads: CASSLGPGYTF. The CDR3 bases are TGTGCCAGCTCCTTAGGGCCTGGCTACACCTTC.

This clone has a count of ten or more. The chain has TRBV19 and TRBJ2-7; tentatively, D is TRBD2 (6 bases). Germline V lookup: CDR1 LNHDA, CDR2 SQIVND (reference sequence). Trimming took 5 bases from V and 2 from J, leaving 10 bases between them. This CDR3 region has 13 residues. The CDR3 loop is CASSLAPTYEQYF. CDR3 DNA: TGTGCCAGTAGTCTAGCGCCAACCTACGAGCAGTACTTC.

In this sample, this clone is medium-sized. The rearrangement joins TRBV24-1 to TRBJ2-2; 8 positions agree with TRBD2. Per the germline V gene, CDR1 is KGHDR and CDR2 is SFDVKD. The J segment lost 7 bases and the V segment lost 3 bases, leaving 6 bases of the junction unmatched. The CDR3 spans 15 residues. The CDR3 is CATSDGSGGIGELFF. In DNA, the CDR3 is TGTGCCACCAGTGATGGGTCGGGAGGGATCGGGGAGCTGTTTTTT.